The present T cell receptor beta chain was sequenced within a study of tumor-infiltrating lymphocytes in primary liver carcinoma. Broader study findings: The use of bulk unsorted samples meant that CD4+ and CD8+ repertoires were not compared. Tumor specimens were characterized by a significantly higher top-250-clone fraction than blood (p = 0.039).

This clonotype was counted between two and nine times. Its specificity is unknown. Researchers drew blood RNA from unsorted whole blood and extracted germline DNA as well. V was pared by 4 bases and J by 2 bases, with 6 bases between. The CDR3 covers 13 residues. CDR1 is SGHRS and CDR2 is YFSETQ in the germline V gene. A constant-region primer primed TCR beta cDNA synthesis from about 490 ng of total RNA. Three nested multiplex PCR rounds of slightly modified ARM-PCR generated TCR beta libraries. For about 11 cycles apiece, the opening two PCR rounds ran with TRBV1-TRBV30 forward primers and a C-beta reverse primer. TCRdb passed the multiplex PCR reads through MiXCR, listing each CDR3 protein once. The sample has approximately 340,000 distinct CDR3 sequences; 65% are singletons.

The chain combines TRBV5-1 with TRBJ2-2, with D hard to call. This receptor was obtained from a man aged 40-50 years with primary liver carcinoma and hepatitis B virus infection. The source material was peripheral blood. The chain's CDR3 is CASSQVNTGELFF. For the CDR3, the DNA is TGCGCCAGCAGCCAAGTCAACACCGGGGAGCTGTTTTTT. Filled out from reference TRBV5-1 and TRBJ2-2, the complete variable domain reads KAGVTQTPRYLIKTRGQQVTLSCSPISGHRSVSWYQQTPGQGLQFLFEYFSETQRNKGNFPGRFSGRQFSNSRSEMNVSTLELGDSALYLCASSQVNTGELFFGEGSRLTVL.